One and the same sample provided the 18 T cell receptor beta chains below, sequenced in a study of graft-versus-host responses after intestinal transplantation (TCRdb year 2021). No antigen has been assigned to these receptors. The label giving this sample's time point can be read as: cells obtained before transplantation from donor or recipient. The library was built by means of the immunoSEQ multiplex PCR assay. Imported from immuneACCESS, the table was reduced by TCRdb to in-frame sequences with V and J called. These copies leave out some clones; in studies compared against another copy, an unresolved V gene accounts for under half, and the cause of the remainder is not known. This sample holds about 82,000 clones; roughly 89% were observed only once. The ten largest clones take up 0.1% of the sample. The source material was unstimulated CD4+ T cells sorted from spleen or lymph node cells, sampled before intestinal transplant. The receptors derive from a human donor who received an intestinal transplant.

V and J are TRBV19 and TRBJ1-2, with 7 bases aligning to TRBD1. Unmatched junction bases numbered 9, after V lost 4 bases and J lost 4 bases. The CDR3 totals 15 residues. The V gene's germline CDR1 is LNHDA and CDR2 SQIVND (reference sequence). CDR3 protein: CASSRHTGDSYGYTF. CDR3 in DNA: TGTGCCAGTAGTAGGCACACAGGGGATTCCTATGGCTACACCTTC.

This sequence joins TRBV6-5 and TRBJ1-5, with D perhaps TRBD1 (6 bases). Trimming shortened V by 6 bases and J by 6 bases, and 15 bases separated the two germline ends. The CDR3 has 14 residues. Germline V gene data show CDR1 as MNHEY and CDR2 as SVGAGI. The CDR3 loop is CASRRDDRTQPQHF. The CDR3, as DNA: TGTGCCAGCAGACGCGACGACAGGACTCAGCCCCAGCATTTT.

CDR3 nucleotide sequence: TGTGCCAGCAGCTTGCCGGGAAACTATGGCTACACCTTC. This translates into CASSLPGNYGYTF. This rearrangement joins TRBV5-5 to TRBJ1-2, with D uncertain. CDR1 is SGHKS and CDR2 is YYEKEE in the germline V gene (reference sequence). The CDR3 extends over 13 amino acids. V was pared by 1 base and J by 2 bases, with 6 bases between.

The chain carries TRBV7-9 and TRBJ1-5, with 8 nucleotides matching TRBD1. With V trimmed by 1 base and J by 3 bases, 5 bases remained unmatched. This CDR3 region has 16 residues. The germline gives CDR1 SEHNR, CDR2 FQNEAQ (reference sequence). The CDR3 loop reads CASSLGTGPPNQPQHF. The CDR3, as DNA: TGTGCCAGCAGCTTAGGGACAGGGCCCCCCAATCAGCCCCAGCATTTT.

With regard to this clone: This CDR3 is also generated by other DNA sequences in the sample. The J gene is TRBJ2-7, the V gene TRBV5-6, with 11 bases matching TRBD1. Germline V gene data show CDR1 as SGHDT and CDR2 as YYEEEE. The CDR3 loop spans 14 amino acids. J was trimmed by 2 bases and V by 3 bases; bases with no gene match: 1. The chain's CDR3 is CASSWGQGAYEQYF. CDR3 DNA: TGTGCCAGCAGCTGGGGACAGGGGGCCTACGAGCAGTACTTC.

This chain connects TRBV19 to TRBJ2-3; 8 bases line up with TRBD2. Germline loops: CDR1 LNHDA, CDR2 SQIVND (reference sequence). V lost 2 bases to trimming and J lost 4 bases; unmatched junction nucleotides: 17. CDR3 length equals 19 residues. The CDR3 nucleotides are TGTGCCAGTAGTATACGAGCCCTTTCAGGTAGCGGGGTCGCAGATACGCAGTATTTT. It yields the protein CASSIRALSGSGVADTQYF.

The chain links TRBV30 to TRBJ1-1; 7 bases line up with TRBD1. V was pared by 5 bases and J by 1 base, with 7 bases of the junction left unmatched. The CDR3 consists of 14 residues. Germline V lookup: CDR1 GTSNPN, CDR2 SVGIG (reference sequence). CDR3 nucleotide sequence: TGTGCCTGGTCACAGGGGAGTAGGAACACTGAAGCTTTCTTT. Amino acid sequence: CAWSQGSRNTEAFF.

This clone was seen a few times. The CDR3 region has the DNA TGTGCCTGGAGTGTAGGGGACAGCTATGGCTACACCTTC. This sequence encodes CAWSVGDSYGYTF. The chain is built from TRBV30 and TRBJ1-2; 7 bases are shared with TRBD1. In germline, CDR1 is GTSNPN, CDR2 SVGIG (reference sequence). This CDR3 has 13 amino acids. V trimming: 0 bases; J trimming: 4 bases; junction bases outside the gene matches: 2.

V is TRBV6-1 and J is TRBJ2-2, with a possible D match to TRBD1 (6 bases). The CDR3 totals 14 residues. Germline V gene data show CDR1 as MNHNS and CDR2 as SASEGT. Trimming pared 8 bases from V and 5 bases from J, leaving 15 bases between. The CDR3 DNA reads TGTGCCAGCCAGGAGGCCAGGGGAACCGGGGAGCTGTTTTTT. Encoded protein: CASQEARGTGELFF.

V and J are TRBV19 and TRBJ1-3; the D gene is possibly TRBD1 (5 bases). Germline V gene lookup returns CDR1 LNHDA and CDR2 SQIVND (reference sequence). V was trimmed by 5 bases and J by 0 bases, leaving 20 bases between them. The CDR3 contains 18 residues. The CDR3 nucleotides are TGTGCCAGTAGTCAGGGTGGCAACTGGATTTCCTCTGGAAACACCATATATTTT. Protein product: CASSQGGNWISSGNTIYF.

The chain combines TRBV5-5 with TRBJ1-2; tentatively, D is TRBD1 (5 bases). V lost 4 bases and J 8 bases, leaving 12 bases between the germline ends. This CDR3 is built from 12 residues. Looked up from germline, CDR1 is SGHKS and CDR2 is YYEKEE (reference sequence). In nucleotides, the CDR3 is TGTGCCAGCAGCCTGCGCGGGGGAGGCTACACCTTC. Protein product: CASSLRGGGYTF.

The chain employs TRBV7-8 and TRBJ1-6; D possibly corresponds to TRBD1 (5 bases). The germline V gene encodes CDR1 SGHVS and CDR2 FQNEAQ. CDR3 size: 17 residues. Trimming removed 5 bases from V and 3 bases from J, with 17 bases in between. CDR3 in DNA: TGTGCCAGCAGCCTTTCCGCGATAGGGGTCTATAATTCACCCCTCCACTTT. It specifies CASSLSAIGVYNSPLHF.

This chain connects TRBV4-2 to TRBJ1-2; 9 bases fit TRBD1. The germline V gene encodes CDR1 LGHNA and CDR2 YNFKEQ. With 0 bases clipped from V and 7 bases from J, the junction kept 0 bases outside the gene matches. The CDR3 has 13 amino acids. The CDR3 loop is CASSQEGQGGYTF. In DNA form, the CDR3 reads TGTGCCAGCAGCCAAGAGGGACAGGGTGGCTACACCTTC.

This sequence joins TRBV15 and TRBJ2-7, with D possibly matching TRBD1 (5 bases). V shed 0 bases and J shed 6 bases, with 9 bases lying between them. Germline-derived CDR1 and CDR2 are LNHNV and YYDKDF (reference sequence). The CDR3 consists of 13 residues. The CDR3 DNA is TGTGCCACCAGCAGAGATCAGGGCTCCGAGCAGTACTTC. As protein: CATSRDQGSEQYF.

This clone turned up a few times. The chain carries TRBV6-1 and TRBJ2-3, with D possibly matching TRBD1 (5 bases). The germline V gene encodes CDR1 MNHNS and CDR2 SASEGT. CDR3 length: 14 residues. The germline V and J ends were trimmed by 4 bases and 5 bases, with 13 bases remaining between them. Here the CDR3 DNA reads TGTGCCAGCAGTGCGGGCAGGGTCGGAGATACGCAGTATTTT. Translating gives CASSAGRVGDTQYF.

The chain joins TRBV7-2 to TRBJ2-7; TRBD1 matches at 10 bases. CDR3 length: 16 amino acids. The V gene's germline CDR1 is SGHTA and CDR2 FQGNSA. Unmatched junction bases numbered 5, after V lost 1 base and J lost 2 bases. The CDR3 sequence: CASSLVGQGVPYEQYF. CDR3 nucleotide sequence: TGTGCCAGCAGCTTAGTAGGACAGGGGGTCCCCTACGAGCAGTACTTC.

The CDR3: CASSSDWSEKLFF. The CDR3 DNA reads TGTGCCAGCAGTTCCGATTGGAGTGAAAAACTGTTTTTT. This chain connects TRBV27 to TRBJ1-4; unclear D gene. V shed 4 bases and J shed 7 bases, with 10 bases lying between them. Looked up from germline, CDR1 is MNHEY and CDR2 is SMNVEV (reference sequence). CDR3 length equals 13 residues.

The rearrangement uses TRBV5-1 and TRBJ2-3; the match to TRBD1 covers 9 bases. Germline values: CDR1 SGHRS, CDR2 YFSETQ. This CDR3 region has 18 residues. The J segment lost 0 bases and the V segment lost 4 bases, leaving 12 bases of the junction unmatched. This chain's CDR3 is CASSPGQGSYTSTDTQYF. The CDR3 DNA reads as TGCGCCAGCAGCCCCGGACAGGGGTCTTATACCAGCACAGATACGCAGTATTTT.